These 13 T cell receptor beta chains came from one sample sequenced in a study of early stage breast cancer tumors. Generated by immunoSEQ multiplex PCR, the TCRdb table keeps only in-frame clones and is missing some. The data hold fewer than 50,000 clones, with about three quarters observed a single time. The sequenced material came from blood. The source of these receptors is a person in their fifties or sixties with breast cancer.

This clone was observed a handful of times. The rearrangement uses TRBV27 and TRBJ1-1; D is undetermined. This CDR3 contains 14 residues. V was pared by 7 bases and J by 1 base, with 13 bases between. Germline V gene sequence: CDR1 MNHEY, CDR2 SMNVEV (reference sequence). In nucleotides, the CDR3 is TGTGCCAGCAATGAGCGGGGAACGAACACTGAAGCTTTCTTT. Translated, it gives CASNERGTNTEAFF.

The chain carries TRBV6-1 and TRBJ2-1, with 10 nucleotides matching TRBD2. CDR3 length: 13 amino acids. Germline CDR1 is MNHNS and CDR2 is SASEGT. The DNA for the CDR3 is TGTGCGAGCCGGACTAGCGGAACCAATGAGCAGTTCTTC. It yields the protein CASRTSGTNEQFF.

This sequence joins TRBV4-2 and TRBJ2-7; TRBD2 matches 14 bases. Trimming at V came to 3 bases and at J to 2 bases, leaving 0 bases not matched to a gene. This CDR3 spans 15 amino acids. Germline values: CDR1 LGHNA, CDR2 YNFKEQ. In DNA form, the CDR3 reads TGTGCCAGCAGCCAGGGACTAGCGGGAGCCTACGAGCAGTACTTC. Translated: CASSQGLAGAYEQYF.

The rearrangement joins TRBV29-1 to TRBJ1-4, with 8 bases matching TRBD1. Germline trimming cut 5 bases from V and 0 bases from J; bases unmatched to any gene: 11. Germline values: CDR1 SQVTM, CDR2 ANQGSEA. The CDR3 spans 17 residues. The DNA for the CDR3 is TGCAGCGTTTCGGACAGGGACAAGACCGCAACTAATGAAAAACTGTTTTTT. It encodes CSVSDRDKTATNEKLFF.

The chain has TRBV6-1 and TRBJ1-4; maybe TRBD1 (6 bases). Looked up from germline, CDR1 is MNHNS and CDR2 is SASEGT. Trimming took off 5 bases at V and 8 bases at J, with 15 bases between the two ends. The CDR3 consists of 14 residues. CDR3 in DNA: TGTGCCAGCAGTAAACAGGGCGTTCCCGAAAAACTGTTTTTT. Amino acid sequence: CASSKQGVPEKLFF.

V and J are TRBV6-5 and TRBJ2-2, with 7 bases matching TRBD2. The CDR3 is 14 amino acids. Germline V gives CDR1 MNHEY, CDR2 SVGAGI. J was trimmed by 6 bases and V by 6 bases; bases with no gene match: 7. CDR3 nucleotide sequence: TGTGCCAGCAGCATCCAGCGGGGCGCCGGGGAGCTGTTTTTT. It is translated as CASSIQRGAGELFF.

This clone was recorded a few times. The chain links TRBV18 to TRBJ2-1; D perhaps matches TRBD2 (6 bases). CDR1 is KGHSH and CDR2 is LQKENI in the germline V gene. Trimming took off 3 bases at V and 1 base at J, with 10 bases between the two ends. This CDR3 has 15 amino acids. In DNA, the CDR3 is TGTGCCAGCTCACCCCTTAGCGGATCCTACAATGAGCAGTTCTTC. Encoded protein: CASSPLSGSYNEQFF.

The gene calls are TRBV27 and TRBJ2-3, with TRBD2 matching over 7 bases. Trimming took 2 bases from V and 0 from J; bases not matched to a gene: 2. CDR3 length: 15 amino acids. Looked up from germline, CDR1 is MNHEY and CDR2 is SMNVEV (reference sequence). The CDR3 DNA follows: TGTGCCAGCAGTTTAAGGCGGGGGAGCACAGATACGCAGTATTTT. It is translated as CASSLRRGSTDTQYF.

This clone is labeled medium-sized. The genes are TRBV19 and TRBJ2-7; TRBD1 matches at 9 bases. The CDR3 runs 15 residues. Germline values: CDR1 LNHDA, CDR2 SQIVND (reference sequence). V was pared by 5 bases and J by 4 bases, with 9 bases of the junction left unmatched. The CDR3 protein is CASSPASTGGYEQYF. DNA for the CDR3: TGTGCCAGTAGTCCTGCTTCGACAGGGGGATACGAGCAGTACTTC.

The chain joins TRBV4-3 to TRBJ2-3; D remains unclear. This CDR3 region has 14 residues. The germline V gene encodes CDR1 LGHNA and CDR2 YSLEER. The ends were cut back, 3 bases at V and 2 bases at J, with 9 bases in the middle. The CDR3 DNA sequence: TGCGCCAGCAGCCATACACAGAACACAGATACGCAGTATTTT. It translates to CASSHTQNTDTQYF.

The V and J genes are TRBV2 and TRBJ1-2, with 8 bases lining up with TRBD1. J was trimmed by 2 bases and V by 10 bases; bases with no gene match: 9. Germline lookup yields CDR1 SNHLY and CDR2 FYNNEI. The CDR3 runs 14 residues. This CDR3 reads CATVTQGANYGYTF. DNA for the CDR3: TGTGCCACCGTAACCCAGGGGGCGAACTATGGCTACACCTTC.

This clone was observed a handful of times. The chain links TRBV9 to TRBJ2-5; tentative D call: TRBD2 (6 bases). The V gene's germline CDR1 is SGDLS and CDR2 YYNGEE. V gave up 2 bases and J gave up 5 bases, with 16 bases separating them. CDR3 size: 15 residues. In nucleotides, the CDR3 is TGTGCCAGCAGCGTTATTCACGGGAGTGCTGAGACCCAGTACTTC. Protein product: CASSVIHGSAETQYF.

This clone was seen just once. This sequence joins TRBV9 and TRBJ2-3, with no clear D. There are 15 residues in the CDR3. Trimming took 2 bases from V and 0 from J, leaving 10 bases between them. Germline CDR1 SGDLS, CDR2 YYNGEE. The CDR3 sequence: CASSVLTKSTDTQYF. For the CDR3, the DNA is TGTGCCAGCAGCGTGTTGACAAAAAGCACAGATACGCAGTATTTT.